This T cell receptor (beta chain) was profiled in a study of T cell repertoires in cytomegalovirus infection. J was trimmed by 3 bases and V by 4 bases; bases with no gene match: 10. Germline lookup yields CDR1 MDHEN and CDR2 SYDVKM. The CDR3 extends over 16 amino acids. One entry per CDR3 protein results from TCRdb running MiXCR on the reads. This table has about 120,000 distinct CDR3 sequences, 30% to 35% appearing once. For this clonotype: Its specificity is not known.

The chain recombines TRBV28 with TRBJ2-7; 9 nucleotides align to TRBD1. The sequencing here drew on CD8+ T cells from cultured PBMCs, taken from culture after CMV antigen stimulation. The sequence came from a human donor in good health (CMV status not recorded). Some clones in this sample may be carry-over from other donors' samples. CDR3 in amino acids: CASSSPFGTGSYEQYF. CDR3 sequence (DNA): TGTGCCAGCAGTTCCCCCTTTGGGACAGGGAGCTACGAGCAGTACTTC.